This T cell receptor beta chain is from a study of beta chain features in type 1 diabetes. The study reverse transcribed the entire isolated RNA, so it sequenced expressed TCRB transcripts. TCRdb keeps only in-frame clones here, not all; method: immunoSEQ multiplex PCR. Counted here are approximately 340,000 clones, more than 13% occurring once; the ten biggest clones make up 0.019%. There are a few counts of this clone. The CDR3 extends over 16 amino acids. Germline V lookup: CDR1 SGHNT, CDR2 YYREEE (reference sequence). The V gene end was trimmed by 3 bases and the J gene end by 4 bases; junction bases not matched to a gene: 12.

J is TRBJ1-2 and V is TRBV5-4; 7 bases line up with TRBD1. The TCR originated in a woman aged 18 to 35 in good health. The sequenced sample was naive CD4+ T cells from blood. CDR3 sequence: CASSSLRGTESYGYTF. CDR3 nucleotides: TGTGCCAGCAGCTCCCTGAGGGGGACAGAGTCCTATGGCTACACCTTC.